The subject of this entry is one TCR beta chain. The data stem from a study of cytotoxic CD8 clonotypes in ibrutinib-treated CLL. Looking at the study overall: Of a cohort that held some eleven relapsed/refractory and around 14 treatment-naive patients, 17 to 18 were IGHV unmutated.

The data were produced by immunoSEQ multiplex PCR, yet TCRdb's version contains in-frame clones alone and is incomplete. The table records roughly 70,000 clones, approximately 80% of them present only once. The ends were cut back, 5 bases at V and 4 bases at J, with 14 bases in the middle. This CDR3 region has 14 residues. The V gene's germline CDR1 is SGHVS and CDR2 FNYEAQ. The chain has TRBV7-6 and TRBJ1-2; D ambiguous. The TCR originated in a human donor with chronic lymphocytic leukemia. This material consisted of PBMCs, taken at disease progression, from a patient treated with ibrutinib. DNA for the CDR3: TGTGCCAGCAGCCCGGGAGGAGGCGCCTATGGCTACACCTTC. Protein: CASSPGGGAYGYTF.